The T cell receptor (beta chain) under discussion was sequenced for a study of blood T cell repertoires in COVID-19. Study-wide background: COVID-19 samples, acute and convalescent, were from the United States, Italy and Spain. Sources were T cells, B-cell-depleted T cells, or PBMCs; the material itself was cDNA or gDNA.

From germline, CDR1 is MDHEN and CDR2 SYDVKM. The CDR3 is made up of 13 amino acids. The germline V and J ends were trimmed by 2 bases and 7 bases, with 9 bases remaining between them. Under the authors' procedure: Reference gene primer amplification yielded estimated nucleated cell counts. Method: immunoSEQ multiplex PCR; TCRdb's copy keeps in-frame clones and lacks some. That table gives V, J and clone size, and the DNA gave D and trimming. The data contain some 87,000 clones, about 78% of them singletons. The V gene is TRBV28, the J gene TRBJ1-5; D is unclear. This TCR derives from a man aged 45 to 65 who had recovered from COVID-19. The specimen was peripheral blood. The CDR3 DNA follows: TGTGCCAGCAGTTTAAGCGGGTCGCAGCCCCAGCATTTT. This codes for CASSLSGSQPQHF.